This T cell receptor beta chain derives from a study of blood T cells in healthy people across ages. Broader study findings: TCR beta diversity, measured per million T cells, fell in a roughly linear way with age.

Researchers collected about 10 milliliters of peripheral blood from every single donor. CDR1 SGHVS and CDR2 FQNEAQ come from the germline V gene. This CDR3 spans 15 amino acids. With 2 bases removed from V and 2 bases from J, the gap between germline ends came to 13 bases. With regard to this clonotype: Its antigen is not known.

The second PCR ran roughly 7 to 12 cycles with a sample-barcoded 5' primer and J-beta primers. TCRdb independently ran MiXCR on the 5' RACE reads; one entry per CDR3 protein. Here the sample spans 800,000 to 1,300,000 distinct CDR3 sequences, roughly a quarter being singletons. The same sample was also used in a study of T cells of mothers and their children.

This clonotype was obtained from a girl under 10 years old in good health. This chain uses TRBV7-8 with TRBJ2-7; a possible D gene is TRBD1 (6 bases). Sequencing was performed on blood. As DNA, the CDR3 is TGTGCCAGCAGCTTACATCAGGGGCCAGCCTACGAGCAGTACTTC. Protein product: CASSLHQGPAYEQYF.